This T cell receptor beta chain was found in a study of T-cell memory formation after mild COVID-19. Study overall: There were largely donor-specific TCR clusters. Notes on the study in general: In second-wave clones peaking day 37, SARS-CoV-2 specificity remained unconfirmed. The study found contracting CD4+ clones mainly in CM and EM and contracting CD8+ clones in EMRA.

This clonotype was recorded at least ten times. Its matching antigen is unknown. There are 14 residues in the CDR3. CDR1 is SGHRS and CDR2 is YFSETQ in the germline V gene. V lost 2 bases, J lost 2 bases, and 7 bases lay in between. 5'RACE primed at constant segments yielded TCR alpha and TCR beta cDNA libraries bearing sample barcodes and UMIs. TCRdb independently ran MiXCR on the 5' RACE reads; one entry per CDR3 protein. This table holds some 120,000 distinct CDR3 sequences, around a sixth found once. The source of this sequence is an adult woman who had mild COVID-19 (a few samples of this study predate the infection). Cell type and time point are not known. The sequenced sample was PBMCs or a T cell subset sorted from them (not recorded which). The rearrangement joins TRBV5-1 to TRBJ2-2, with D perhaps matching TRBD1 (5 bases). The CDR3 bases are TGCGCCAGCAGCTTCGGACAAAACACCGGGGAGCTGTTTTTT. Protein sequence: CASSFGQNTGELFF.